Listed below are T cell receptor beta chains from one sample, sequenced in a study of T cell responses to AZD1222 COVID-19 vaccine. Method: immunoSEQ multiplex PCR; TCRdb's copy keeps in-frame clones and lacks some. The table shows about 150,000 clones, with 92% occurring only once. The starting material was peripheral blood, obtained on day 0 of AZD1222 vaccination. The receptors stem from an adult in good health. Each CDR3 is given with its conserved first and last residue. D genes are given only for firm matches. Size is stated for part of the rows, as once, few or many counts, or as a class when the clone is expanded.

j_call,d_call,v_call,clone_size,cdr3_aa,cdr3_nt
TRBJ2-7,-,TRBV6-5,-,CASRNSGSYEQYF,TGTGCCAGCAGGAATTCCGGCTCCTACGAGCAGTACTTC
TRBJ2-1,TRBD1,TRBV5-1,few,CASSLTGGYNEQFF,TGCGCCAGCAGCTTGACAGGGGGCTACAATGAGCAGTTCTTC
TRBJ1-4,-,TRBV19,-,CASRGSGDEKLFF,TGTGCCAGTAGGGGCAGCGGAGATGAAAAACTGTTTTTT
TRBJ1-1,TRBD1,TRBV9,-,CASSGAGTGGTEAFF,TGTGCCAGCAGCGGGGCCGGGACAGGGGGCACTGAAGCTTTCTTT
TRBJ1-1,-,TRBV27,once,CASPGTGNTEAFF,TGTGCCAGCCCCGGGACGGGGAACACTGAAGCTTTCTTT
TRBJ1-4,-,TRBV18,-,CASSPGLNEKLFF,TGTGCCAGCTCACCGGGGCTTAATGAAAAACTGTTTTTT
TRBJ1-2,-,TRBV5-1,-,CASRRDTNYGYTF,TGCGCCAGCAGACGGGACACCAACTATGGCTACACCTTC
TRBJ2-7,-,TRBV6-1,-,CASSEALLGEQYF,TGTGCCAGCAGTGAAGCGCTTCTCGGCGAGCAGTACTTC
TRBJ2-7,-,TRBV18,-,CASSPDVVYEQYF,TGTGCCAGCTCACCAGATGTGGTCTACGAGCAGTACTTC
TRBJ2-3,TRBD2,TRBV11-3,once,CASSLDSTSGSTDTQYF,TGTGCCAGCAGCTTAGATAGTACTAGCGGGAGCACAGATACGCAGTATTTT
TRBJ1-2,TRBD1,TRBV5-8,few,CASRQGDYGYTF,TGTGCCAGCAGGCAGGGGGACTATGGCTACACCTTC
TRBJ1-3,-,TRBV28,-,CASSEVSGNTIYF,TGTGCCAGCAGTGAGGTTTCGGGAAACACCATATATTTT
TRBJ2-7,-,TRBV5-4,-,CASSSGSHTYEQYF,TGTGCCAGCAGCTCGGGCTCTCATACCTACGAGCAGTACTTC
TRBJ2-7,TRBD1,TRBV19,-,CASTVGQGRLEQYF,TGTGCCAGTACCGTCGGACAGGGGCGCCTCGAGCAGTACTTC
TRBJ2-2,TRBD1,TRBV24-1,-,CATSESGTGRSNTGELFF,TGTGCCACCAGTGAGTCCGGGACAGGGAGGTCGAACACCGGGGAGCTGTTTTTT
TRBJ1-2,-,TRBV12-3/TRBV12-4,-,CASSLPARDGYTF,TGTGCCAGCAGCCTCCCGGCGCGCGATGGCTACACCTTC
TRBJ2-3,TRBD1,TRBV19,once,CASSISGTVGRDTQYF,TGTGCCAGTAGTATTTCCGGGACAGTGGGGCGGGATACGCAGTATTTT
TRBJ1-2,-,TRBV4-1,-,CASSHGQIASGYTF,TGCGCCAGCAGCCACGGACAGATTGCCTCTGGCTACACCTTC
TRBJ1-5,TRBD1,TRBV27,-,CASSVTGGRPYSNQPQHF,TGTGCCAGCAGTGTGACAGGGGGCCGGCCGTATAGCAATCAGCCCCAGCATTTT
TRBJ1-3,TRBD1,TRBV5-1,-,CASSPLTDRVDTIYF,TGCGCCAGCAGCCCGCTAACCGACAGGGTGGACACCATATATTTT
TRBJ2-7,TRBD1,TRBV9,-,CASSTGTGRYEQYF,TGTGCCAGCAGCACCGGGACAGGGAGGTACGAGCAGTACTTC
TRBJ2-5,TRBD2,TRBV9,-,CASSVGIGGSLGTQYF,TGTGCCAGCAGCGTAGGAATCGGGGGGTCTTTGGGGACCCAGTACTTC
TRBJ1-1,-,TRBV6-2/TRBV6-3,-,CASSYGGGTEAFF,TGTGCCAGCAGTTACGGGGGCGGCACTGAAGCTTTCTTT
TRBJ2-1,TRBD2,TRBV29-1,-,CSVARLAGASYNEQFF,TGCAGCGTAGCCAGACTAGCGGGAGCCTCCTACAATGAGCAGTTCTTC
TRBJ1-1,TRBD1,TRBV11-1,-,CASSSRQGLNTEAFF,TGTGCCAGCAGCTCCAGACAGGGGTTGAACACTGAAGCTTTCTTT
TRBJ1-5,-,TRBV19,-,CASSITGIRQPQHF,TGTGCCAGTAGTATAACGGGGATTCGGCAGCCCCAGCATTTT
TRBJ2-7,TRBD1,TRBV6-2/TRBV6-3,-,CASSGWDRYGEQYF,TGTGCCAGCAGCGGGTGGGACAGGTACGGCGAGCAGTACTTC
TRBJ2-2,-,TRBV5-1,-,CASSPREPGELFF,TGCGCCAGCAGCCCACGGGAACCCGGGGAGCTGTTTTTT